Given below is one T cell receptor (beta chain) in context. The CDR3 is 15 residues long. The germline V gene has CDR1 MRHNA and CDR2 SNTAGT. The V end was cut by 0 bases, the J end by 9 bases, with 12 bases between. The source of the sample is a study of blood T cell repertoires in COVID-19. Study at large: Material from acute and convalescent COVID-19 was sourced from the United States, Italy and Spain. The analysed material was cDNA or gDNA that came from T cells, B-cell-depleted T cells, or PBMCs.

In the authors' methods: Counts of nucleated cells, estimated from reference gene primer amplification, were obtained. TCRdb keeps only in-frame clones here, not all; method: immunoSEQ multiplex PCR. V, J and clone size derive from that table, while D and trimming were established from the DNA sequence. The table has tens of thousands of clones, 89% seen once; the top ten hold approximately 0.4%. The rearrangement joins TRBV6-4 to TRBJ1-6; D might be TRBD1 (6 bases). Sequencing was done on a sample of peripheral blood. The sequence was collected from a human donor in a cohort sampled during active COVID-19. DNA for the CDR3: TGTGCCAGCAGTGACTCGTCACAGGGAAGTTCACCCCTCCACTTT. Translated, it gives CASSDSSQGSSPLHF.